Listed here is a single T cell receptor beta chain. All recovered Cohort 3 donors got two negative PCRs, got clearance, or saw symptom resolution. In the authors' methods: Counts of nucleated cells, estimated from reference gene primer amplification, were obtained. TCRdb's table, derived via immunoSEQ multiplex PCR, lists solely in-frame clones and lacks some. V and J calls and clone size are those listed in that table; D and trimming were worked out from the DNA. The table records roughly 150,000 clones, approximately 80% of them present only once. This specimen belongs to a study of blood T cell repertoires in COVID-19. There are 17 residues in the CDR3. V was trimmed by 1 base and J by 5 bases, leaving 18 bases between them. The germline gives CDR1 SGHNT, CDR2 YYREEE (reference sequence).

This clonotype was sampled from a woman between 50 and 59 years old who had recovered from COVID-19. Sample: PBMCs or T cells enriched from blood (not recorded which). This chain links TRBV5-4 with TRBJ2-2; TRBD1 is a possible D gene (6 bases). As DNA, the CDR3 is TGTGCCAGCAGCTTGCAGGGGCGAGGGATTACTACCGGGGAGCTGTTTTTT. It translates to CASSLQGRGITTGELFF. Full variable domain (outside the CDR3, taken from reference TRBV5-4 and TRBJ2-2): ETGVTQSPTHLIKTRGQQVTLRCSSQSGHNTVSWYQQALGQGPQFIFQYYREEENGRGNFPPRFSGLQFPNYSSELNVNALELDDSALYLCASSLQGRGITTGELFFGEGSRLTVL.